This T cell receptor beta chain appears in the sequencing data of a study of blood T cell repertoires in COVID-19. Sequenced by immunoSEQ multiplex PCR; TCRdb stores in-frame clones only, minus some. The sample shows 200,000 to 250,000 clones, 88% of them seen only once. The V gene lost 4 bases and the J gene lost 1 base, with 11 bases spanning the gap. The CDR3 is made up of 14 amino acids. The germline V gene encodes CDR1 MNHEY and CDR2 SVGEGT. This clone occurred once. Sample: peripheral blood. This clonotype was sampled from a man in his late teens or twenties with active or convalescent COVID-19. V usage is TRBV6-2 or TRBV6-3 and J usage is TRBJ2-7, with D perhaps matching TRBD1 (5 bases). CDR3 DNA: TGTGCCAGCAGTTGGGCAGGGCGGTCCTACGAGCAGTACTTC. It translates to CASSWAGRSYEQYF.